This entry lists 25 T cell receptor beta chains sequenced from one sample in a study of post-analysis software for immune sequencing data (dated by TCRdb to about 2015). Their target antigens are unknown. What the work shows at the level of the full study, not this receptor alone: Patients showed significantly higher frequencies than controls for roughly 5 TRBV segments, among them TRBV5-6, TRBV5-1 and TRBV20-1.

Libraries came from PCR. The data were produced on an Illumina HiSeq 2500. Unique molecular identifiers were incorporated into TCR beta cDNA libraries to reduce PCR and sequencing biases. TCRdb reprocessed the public reads (quality trimming at Q25 with fastp, clone calling with MiXCR) and kept in-frame beta chains. Identical CDR3 proteins give one entry, which carries the most common genes and DNA. For this sample the table gives hundreds of thousands of distinct CDR3 sequences, of which 30% were detected only once. 0.55% to 0.65% of the sample lies in the top ten. The sequenced sample consisted of blood. The receptor set was obtained from a girl aged 5-17 years with multiple sclerosis.

This clonotype was seen a handful of times. In nucleotides, the CDR3 is TGCGCCAGCAGCCACCGGGACACCAAAGAGACCCAGTACTTC. Its translation is CASSHRDTKETQYF. The rearrangement joins TRBV5-1 to TRBJ2-5, with D possibly matching TRBD1 (6 bases). V shed 4 bases and J shed 3 bases, with 13 bases lying between them. From germline, CDR1 is SGHRS and CDR2 YFSETQ. The CDR3 length is 14 residues.

V and J are TRBV6-4 and TRBJ2-7; the match to TRBD2 covers 13 bases. This CDR3 spans 14 amino acids. Germline CDR1 reads MRHNA; CDR2 reads SNTAGT. V gave up 7 bases and J gave up 7 bases; unmatched junction bases: 7. This chain's CDR3 is CASIGLAGACEQYF. CDR3 DNA: TGTGCCAGCATAGGACTAGCGGGAGCGTGTGAGCAGTACTTC.

This chain links TRBV7-2 with TRBJ2-7; 7 bases are shared with TRBD1. V lost 5 bases, J lost 2 bases, and 9 bases stayed unmatched. The CDR3 totals 15 residues. Germline values: CDR1 SGHTA, CDR2 FQGNSA. CDR3 nucleotide sequence: TGTGCCAGCAGCCCCCAAACAGGGGCGACCTACGAGCAGTACTTC. Translated: CASSPQTGATYEQYF. Drawing the rest from reference TRBV7-2 and TRBJ2-7, the complete variable domain is GAGVSQSPSNKVTEKGKDVELRCDPISGHTALYWYRQSLGQGLEFLIYFQGNSAPDKSGLPSDRFSAERTGGSVSTLTIQRTQQEDSAVYLCASSPQTGATYEQYFGPGTRLTVT.

This clonotype occurred a few times. The chain employs TRBV7-2 and TRBJ1-6, with 8 bases that match TRBD1. J gave up 10 bases and V 1 base, and 6 bases lay outside the gene matches. Germline V CDR1 and CDR2: SGHTA, FQGNSA. CDR3 length: 15 residues. The CDR3 region has the DNA TGTGCCAGCAGCTTAGGACAGGGGCGAGGATCACCCCTCCACTTT. This gives the protein CASSLGQGRGSPLHF.

Only a few counts were recorded for this clonotype. This chain links TRBV10-3 with TRBJ2-1; TRBD1 aligns across 10 bases. V trimming: 7 bases; J trimming: 5 bases; junction bases outside the gene matches: 5. Germline CDR1 is ENHRY and CDR2 is SYGVKD. CDR3 length: 14 residues. This CDR3 is CAITKTGGHNEQFF. CDR3 bases: TGTGCCATCACCAAGACAGGGGGCCACAATGAGCAGTTCTTC.

The rearrangement joins TRBV29-1 to TRBJ2-5; 8 bases agree with TRBD2. Germline-derived CDR1 and CDR2 are SQVTM and ANQGSEA. This CDR3 has 12 amino acids. The V and J ends lost 7 bases and 5 bases, in that order; junction bases with no gene match: 6. CDR3 nucleotides: TGCAGCGGTGGACTAGCAATGGAGACCCAGTACTTC. Its translation: CSGGLAMETQYF.

This clonotype turned up a few times. The rearrangement links TRBV12-3 or TRBV12-4 to TRBJ2-3, with TRBD2 matching over 10 bases. This CDR3 region has 16 residues. V shed 6 bases and J 6 bases; nucleotides not matched to a gene: 12. The CDR3 DNA reads as TGTGCCAGCAGCCGCCCAGCGGGAGGGAGGGCGGATACGCAGTATTTT. This encodes CASSRPAGGRADTQYF.

J is TRBJ1-1 and V is TRBV7-9, with 9 bases fitting TRBD1. This CDR3 region has 15 residues. Germline V gene data show CDR1 as SEHNR and CDR2 as FQNEAQ (reference sequence). V gave up 4 bases and J gave up 1 base; unmatched junction bases: 4. The CDR3 sequence: CASSSRDRENTEAFF. DNA of the CDR3: TGTGCCAGCAGCTCCAGGGACAGGGAGAACACTGAAGCTTTCTTT.

This clonotype has a handful of counts. The V gene is TRBV27, the J gene TRBJ1-6; perhaps TRBD1 as D (6 bases). V dropped 5 bases and J dropped 0 bases, with 11 bases sitting between them. The germline V gene encodes CDR1 MNHEY and CDR2 SMNVEV (reference sequence). The CDR3 is 16 amino acids. This CDR3 reads CASSLNRASYNSPLHF. CDR3 coding DNA: TGTGCCAGCAGTCTAAACAGGGCCTCCTATAATTCACCCCTCCACTTT.

The V call is TRBV20-1, the J call TRBJ2-1; D unclear. Germline V gene lookup returns CDR1 DFQATT and CDR2 SNEGSKA (reference sequence). The CDR3 contains 15 residues. Trimming pared 3 bases from V and 0 bases from J, leaving 12 bases between. The CDR3 spells CSASDSPSSYNEQFF. CDR3 coding DNA: TGCAGTGCTAGCGACTCGCCGAGCTCCTACAATGAGCAGTTCTTC.

This clonotype was seen repeatedly, ten times or more. V gene TRBV10-3 combines with J gene TRBJ2-7, with 10 nucleotides matching TRBD1. With 11 bases clipped from V and 0 bases from J, the junction kept 4 bases outside the gene matches. This CDR3 comprises 13 residues. Germline CDR1 reads ENHRY; CDR2 reads SYGVKD. The CDR3 protein is CAVGQGDSYEQYF. CDR3 in DNA: TGTGCCGTCGGACAGGGGGACTCCTACGAGCAGTACTTC.

This clonotype turned up a few times. The rearrangement links TRBV29-1 to TRBJ2-3; 7 bases map to TRBD2. Germline trimming cut 6 bases from V and 1 base from J; bases unmatched to any gene: 4. The CDR3 consists of 13 residues. Germline CDR1 and CDR2: SQVTM and ANQGSEA. CDR3 nucleotides: TGCAGCGTGGGAGGGAGAGGCACAGATACGCAGTATTTT. It is translated as CSVGGRGTDTQYF.

The V and J genes are TRBV20-1 and TRBJ2-3; no clear D gene. This CDR3 has 13 amino acids. The germline V gene encodes CDR1 DFQATT and CDR2 SNEGSKA (reference sequence). The V gene lost 1 base and the J gene lost 4 bases, with 9 bases spanning the gap. The CDR3 nucleotides read TGCAGTGCTAGAGTGTCGTGGTCAGATACGCAGTATTTT. Translating it yields CSARVSWSDTQYF.

This clonotype was recorded a few times. The CDR3 spells CASSFGEFSYNEQFF. CDR3 nucleotides: TGCGCCAGCAGCTTCGGAGAATTCTCCTACAATGAGCAGTTCTTC. The chain recombines TRBV5-1 with TRBJ2-1; no reliable D call. The CDR3 is 15 amino acids. The ends were cut back, 2 bases at V and 0 bases at J, with 9 bases in the middle. Germline-derived CDR1 and CDR2 are SGHRS and YFSETQ.

V is TRBV20-1 and J is TRBJ1-2, with D perhaps TRBD1 (6 bases). V was pared by 2 bases and J by 4 bases, with 14 bases between. CDR1 is DFQATT and CDR2 is SNEGSKA in the germline V gene (reference sequence). CDR3 length: 14 amino acids. The CDR3 reads CSARFTGLIYGYTF. CDR3 coding DNA: TGCAGTGCTAGATTCACAGGGTTAATCTATGGCTACACCTTC.

Details on this clonotype: One end of the junction is discordant with germline, which a read error may explain. The chain uses TRBV7-2 and TRBJ2-7; D uncertain. This CDR3 has 13 amino acids. Germline CDR1 reads SGHTA; CDR2 reads FQGNSA. The CDR3 loop reads CAGSFGYPYEQYF. CDR3 DNA: TGTGCCGGCAGCTTTGGGTATCCCTACGAGCAGTACTTC.

The chain combines TRBV29-1 with TRBJ2-5, with D perhaps matching TRBD2 (5 bases). This CDR3 is built from 13 residues. The germline gives CDR1 SQVTM, CDR2 ANQGSEA. The V and J ends lost 4 bases and 1 base respectively, with 10 bases between them. The CDR3 here is CSVASGLQETQYF. The CDR3 DNA follows: TGCAGCGTTGCGTCCGGACTCCAAGAGACCCAGTACTTC.

The chain links TRBV14 to TRBJ2-1; no firm D call. This CDR3 contains 17 residues. Germline CDR1 reads SGHDN; CDR2 reads FVKESK. V dropped 5 bases and J dropped 5 bases, with 22 bases sitting between them. The CDR3 loop is CASSDYLRPNAHNEQFF. For the CDR3, the DNA is TGTGCCAGCAGCGATTATCTCCGGCCCAACGCCCACAATGAGCAGTTCTTC.

To note about this clonotype: Being one base from a much bigger clone, this may be a read error. The J gene is TRBJ2-1, the V gene TRBV11-1, with D possibly TRBD2 on 6 matching bases. The V gene's germline CDR1 is SGHAT and CDR2 FQDESV (reference sequence). The CDR3 runs 15 residues. CDR3 nucleotides: TGTGTCAGCAGCTTTGGAGGGAGTTCCTACAATGAGCAGTTCTTC. It translates to CVSSFGGSSYNEQFF.

This clonotype came up many times. The chain has TRBV5-5 and TRBJ1-1; D ambiguous. Germline V gene lookup returns CDR1 SGHKS and CDR2 YYEKEE (reference sequence). V was clipped by 2 bases and J by 1 base, with 12 bases between them. CDR3 length equals 15 residues. The CDR3 region is CASSFSAFGNTEAFF. Written as DNA, the CDR3 is TGTGCCAGCAGCTTCTCCGCCTTTGGGAACACTGAAGCTTTCTTT.

The rearrangement links TRBV28 to TRBJ2-7; D perhaps matches TRBD1 (6 bases). The CDR3 runs to 14 residues. V was shortened by 5 bases and J by 2 bases, with 13 bases between the two germline ends. CDR1 and CDR2 from the germline V gene are MDHEN and SYDVKM. CDR3 coding DNA: TGTGCCAGCAGTCCCCGACAGGAAACCTACGAGCAGTACTTC. Its translation is CASSPRQETYEQYF.

V is TRBV7-9 and J is TRBJ2-5, with 9 positions matching TRBD2. The J call is in doubt because the DNA end fits TRBJ2-7 better. The CDR3 has 14 residues. Germline CDR1 reads SEHNR; CDR2 reads FQNEAQ (reference sequence). CDR3 in DNA: TGTGCCAGCACCCGACTAGCGGCCCCCTACGAGCAGTACTTC. Its protein product is CASTRLAAPYEQYF.

A remark on this clonotype: Mismatch with germline at one junction end may stem from a read error. V is TRBV6-5 and J is TRBJ1-2; weak D call: TRBD1 (6 bases). The CDR3 contains 15 residues. Germline lookup yields CDR1 MNHEY and CDR2 SVGAGI. In DNA form, the CDR3 reads TGTGCCAGCAGTTACTCATCAGCGGGGGCGAACGGCTACGCCTTC. Amino acids: CASSYSSAGANGYAF.

This clonotype was recorded a few times. The chain has TRBV12-3 or TRBV12-4 and TRBJ2-1, with D perhaps given as TRBD1 or TRBD2 (5 bases each). V was shortened by 5 bases and J by 9 bases, with 17 bases between the two germline ends. This CDR3 is built from 14 residues. CDR3 bases: TGTGCCAGCAGTCCGGGACGGTTTTTGGTTGAGCAGTTCTTC. Translating gives CASSPGRFLVEQFF.

The chain employs TRBV7-9 and TRBJ2-7, with no clear D. This CDR3 region has 15 residues. Germline V gene data show CDR1 as SEHNR and CDR2 as FQNEAQ (reference sequence). Trimming cost V 5 bases and J 4 bases, with 18 bases left between them. The DNA of the CDR3 is TGTGCCAGCAGCCCCGGGTCGAGGCCGGCTTACGAGCAGTACTTC. Residues: CASSPGSRPAYEQYF.